This TCR beta chain was sequenced during a study of cytomegalovirus exposure and HLA in healthy donors. Study as a whole: Assignment to the Caucasian-associated ancestry cluster applied to less than 85% of the approximately 420 genotyped donors. General study results and limits: The presence/absence work took it that sequencing depth was about the same across donors.

The PCR used 60 Vbeta and 13 Jbeta primers. Data came from immunoSEQ multiplex PCR; TCRdb stores just in-frame clones and leaves some out. The sample holds some 200,000 clones, over 70% seen once. The V gene's germline CDR1 is MGHRA and CDR2 YSYEKL. V shed 4 bases and J shed 0 bases, with 14 bases lying between them. The CDR3 has 16 amino acids. This clone was picked up a small number of times. What it recognizes is unknown. The specimen was PBMCs. The rearrangement links TRBV4-1 to TRBJ2-3; D remains ambiguous. This TCR was recovered from a boy younger than 10 in good health and CMV-seronegative. CDR3 sequence: CASSLFPVPSTDTQYF. As DNA, the CDR3 is TGCGCCAGCAGCCTCTTTCCGGTGCCTAGCACAGATACGCAGTATTTT.